This TCR beta chain is from a study of T-cell reconstitution after alpha-beta-depleted transplantation in children. The germline V gene has CDR1 SQVTM and CDR2 ANQGSEA. The CDR3 is 16 residues long. J lost 3 bases, V lost 1 base, and 6 bases had no gene match. A TCRbeta library incorporating unique molecular identifiers was prepared. TCRdb fed the PCR reads into MiXCR, producing one record per CDR3 protein. The repertoire includes 350,000 to 500,000 distinct CDR3 sequences, over 40% of them detected once, and 27% sits in the top ten. Study-level findings and limits: By about two months after transplant, alpha-beta T cells reportedly arose from several hundred graft clones that had expanded. Diversity and T-cell counts at one year after transplant derived mostly from new T cells.

Note on this clonotype: Its cognate antigen is unknown.

The specimen comprised PBMCs, sampled before TCRalphabeta/CD19-depleted stem cell transplant. This sequence joins TRBV29-1 and TRBJ2-2; 9 bases fit TRBD1. This TCR was sampled from a girl aged 2-10 years with aplastic anemia, due to receive a stem cell transplant. The CDR3 nucleotides are TGCAGCGTTGAAGGGGGGACAGGGTGGGACACCGGGGAGCTGTTTTTT. Translation gives CSVEGGTGWDTGELFF.